The 26 T cell receptor beta chains listed next were all sequenced from one sample in a study of control samples from healthy donors and cancer patients. Repertoires were generated with immunoSEQ multiplex PCR, while TCRdb's copy carries only in-frame clones and drops some. This table holds 130,000 or so clones, 85% to 95% found once. Sequenced: blood. Source of these receptors: a man aged 35 to 55 in good health.

This sequence joins TRBV28 and TRBJ2-7, with 7 bases aligning to TRBD2. From germline, CDR1 is MDHEN and CDR2 SYDVKM. The junction had 4 bases not matched to a gene; V was cut back by 7 bases and J by 4 bases. The CDR3 spans 12 residues. The CDR3 region has the DNA TGTGCCAGCACTAGCGGAGTATACGAGCAGTACTTC. This gives the protein CASTSGVYEQYF.

V and J are TRBV6-6 and TRBJ1-2, with a weak D call TRBD1 (5 bases). The CDR3 runs to 15 residues. CDR1 and CDR2 (germline): MNHNY, SVGAGI (reference sequence). The V and J ends lost 5 bases and 5 bases respectively, with 18 bases between them. In nucleotides, the CDR3 is TGTGCCAGCAGTGCCCGGGACGGAGGTCGGTATGGCTACACCTTC. Translated: CASSARDGGRYGYTF.

The rearrangement uses TRBV5-1 and TRBJ1-4; D gene ambiguous. The CDR3 is 14 amino acids. CDR1 SGHRS and CDR2 YFSETQ come from the germline V gene. Trimming removed 3 bases at V and 8 bases at J, with 14 bases between. This CDR3 is CASSYLGDGEKLFF. CDR3 nucleotide sequence: TGCGCCAGCAGCTACCTCGGGGATGGGGAAAAACTGTTTTTT.

The rearrangement joins TRBV5-6 to TRBJ1-5, with a weak D call TRBD1 (5 bases). CDR1 is SGHDT, CDR2 YYEEEE, per germline. The CDR3 has 15 residues. V was clipped by 2 bases and J by 0 bases, with 9 bases between them. The CDR3 DNA reads as TGTGCCAGCAGCTTTGCCGGGGCTAGCAATCAGCCCCAGCATTTT. It codes for CASSFAGASNQPQHF.

The genes are TRBV25-1 and TRBJ2-1, with 11 bases aligning to TRBD2. Germline trimming cut 0 bases from V and 5 bases from J; bases unmatched to any gene: 9. There are 18 residues in the CDR3. Germline V gene data show CDR1 as MGHDK and CDR2 as SYGVNS. The CDR3 region is CASSEYRSSGRHDNEQFF. CDR3 coding DNA: TGTGCCAGCAGTGAATATAGGTCTAGCGGGAGGCATGACAATGAGCAGTTCTTC.

V is TRBV6-5 and J is TRBJ1-5, with TRBD1 matching 9 bases. CDR1 is MNHEY and CDR2 is SVGAGI in the germline V gene. The CDR3 length is 15 residues. V shed 6 bases, J shed 4 bases, and the junction held 7 bases outside the gene matches. CDR3 residues: CASSRDRADNQPQHF. In DNA, the CDR3 is TGTGCCAGCAGCCGGGACAGGGCTGATAATCAGCCCCAGCATTTT.

The CDR3 coding sequence is TGCGCCAGCAGCATCCGGGACATTCGTGGAGCTTTCTTT. Its protein product is CASSIRDIRGAFF. The chain uses TRBV5-1 and TRBJ1-1; a weak D match, TRBD1 (6 bases). V gave up 4 bases and J gave up 10 bases, with 17 bases separating them. The germline V gene encodes CDR1 SGHRS and CDR2 YFSETQ. The CDR3 has 13 residues.

The chain uses TRBV2 and TRBJ2-6, with a weak D call TRBD2 (6 bases). The V gene's germline CDR1 is SNHLY and CDR2 FYNNEI. V dropped 4 bases and J dropped 0 bases, with 16 bases sitting between them. The CDR3 contains 18 residues. The CDR3: CASSVRDFRFSGANVLTF. CDR3 DNA sequence: TGTGCCAGCAGTGTCCGGGACTTTCGCTTCTCTGGGGCCAACGTCCTGACTTTC.

The rearrangement uses TRBV6-1 and TRBJ1-5; no reliable D call. Germline V lookup: CDR1 MNHNS, CDR2 SASEGT. V lost 2 bases, J lost 0 bases, and 11 bases lay in between. This CDR3 has 16 residues. This CDR3 reads CASSEPTWYSNQPQHF. The DNA for the CDR3 is TGTGCCAGCAGTGAACCGACGTGGTATAGCAATCAGCCCCAGCATTTT.

The gene calls are TRBV14 and TRBJ2-3; tentatively, D is TRBD1 or TRBD2 (5 bases each). Germline V gene sequence: CDR1 SGHDN, CDR2 FVKESK. Deletions cut 1 base from V and 4 bases from J, with 18 bases between. This CDR3 comprises 17 residues. In DNA form, the CDR3 reads TGTGCCAGCAGCCAAGGCCGGGACGGCGGGTGGCCAGATACGCAGTATTTT. Amino acid sequence: CASSQGRDGGWPDTQYF.

The CDR3 region is CASRPGSMISEQYF. The CDR3 bases are TGTGCCAGCAGACCCGGGAGTATGATTAGCGAGCAGTACTTC. The chain employs TRBV28 and TRBJ2-7, with D maybe TRBD2 (6 bases). Per the germline V gene, CDR1 is MDHEN and CDR2 is SYDVKM. The CDR3 consists of 14 residues. V was trimmed by 6 bases and J by 6 bases, leaving 18 bases between them.

The chain uses TRBV10-1 and TRBJ2-7, with 10 bases fitting TRBD1. The CDR3 runs to 13 residues. The germline V gene encodes CDR1 WNHNN and CDR2 SYGVQD (reference sequence). V lost 4 bases and J lost 10; bases outside the gene matches: 7. The CDR3 DNA sequence: TGCGCCAGCAGTGTTGGACAGGGGGGGGATCAGTACTTC. As protein: CASSVGQGGDQYF.

The chain carries TRBV5-4 and TRBJ1-2; 8 bases align to TRBD1. Looked up from germline, CDR1 is SGHNT and CDR2 is YYREEE (reference sequence). The J segment lost 8 bases and the V segment lost 6 bases, leaving 12 bases of the junction unmatched. The CDR3 extends over 14 amino acids. The CDR3 loop reads CASKEPGGYRGYTF. DNA of the CDR3: TGTGCCAGCAAAGAACCAGGGGGCTATCGGGGCTACACCTTC.

The V and J genes are TRBV10-2 and TRBJ1-2, with 10 positions matching TRBD1. The CDR3 is 15 amino acids. The V segment lost 1 base and the J segment 4 bases; nucleotides outside the gene matches: 3. In germline, CDR1 is WSHSY, CDR2 SAAADI. CDR3 loop: CASSEWDRGSYGYTF. CDR3 nucleotides: TGCGCCAGCAGTGAGTGGGACAGGGGATCCTATGGCTACACCTTC.

The chain recombines TRBV6-2 or TRBV6-3 with TRBJ2-1, with TRBD1 matching over 8 bases. The CDR3 is 16 amino acids. The V gene's germline CDR1 is MNHEY and CDR2 SVGEGT. Germline trimming cut 5 bases from V and 7 bases from J; bases unmatched to any gene: 13. The CDR3 is CASSTMGTGILNEQFF. The CDR3 DNA is TGTGCCAGCAGTACCATGGGGACAGGTATATTAAATGAGCAGTTCTTC.

The J gene is TRBJ1-2, the V gene TRBV13, with D possibly matching TRBD1 (6 bases). Germline CDR1 and CDR2: PRHDT and FYEKMQ (reference sequence). Trimming stripped 3 bases from V and 8 bases from J, with 19 bases between. This CDR3 is 15 amino acids long. The CDR3 sequence: CASSFDRSQSHGYTF. Written as DNA, the CDR3 is TGTGCCAGCAGCTTTGACAGGTCACAATCCCACGGCTACACCTTC.

This chain joins TRBV4-1 and TRBJ1-5; a weak D match, TRBD1 (6 bases). Germline CDR1 is MGHRA and CDR2 is YSYEKL. With 2 bases removed from V and 6 bases from J, the gap between germline ends came to 8 bases. The CDR3 loop spans 13 amino acids. CDR3 loop: CASSQSGAQPQHF. The CDR3 DNA reads TGCGCCAGCAGCCAATCAGGGGCTCAGCCCCAGCATTTT.

The chain has TRBV21-1 and TRBJ1-5. TRBV21-1 is classified as a pseudogene. The CDR3 totals 13 residues. CDR3 coding DNA: TGTGCCAGCAGCAAACGCGGTATCCAGCCCCAGCATTTT. It is translated as CASSKRGIQPQHF.

This chain connects TRBV24-1 to TRBJ2-2, with D hard to call. Looked up from germline, CDR1 is KGHDR and CDR2 is SFDVKD. V lost 0 bases to trimming and J lost 1 base, with 11 bases between them. The CDR3 has 17 residues. This CDR3 reads CATSDLQSAGNTGELFF. CDR3 DNA: TGTGCCACCAGTGATTTGCAGTCGGCAGGGAACACCGGGGAGCTGTTTTTT.

This clone was recorded once. The rearrangement uses TRBV18 and TRBJ1-2; TRBD1 might be the D (5 bases). Germline CDR1 is KGHSH and CDR2 is LQKENI. The CDR3 contains 13 residues. The germline V and J ends were trimmed by 3 bases and 7 bases, with 12 bases remaining between them. The CDR3, as DNA: TGTGCCAGCTCACCTCTGGGGGATCTTGGCTACACCTTC. This sequence encodes CASSPLGDLGYTF.

The chain is built from TRBV3-1 (or the pseudogene TRBV3-2) and TRBJ1-2, with D maybe TRBD1 (6 bases). Trimming shortened V by 0 bases and J by 4 bases, and 12 bases separated the two germline ends. The CDR3 has 15 residues. The germline CDR1 and CDR2 sequences are LGHDT and YNNKEL (reference sequence). The CDR3, as DNA: TGTGCCAGCAGCCAAGATCTGTCAGGGGCCTATGGCTACACCTTC. As protein: CASSQDLSGAYGYTF.

The chain carries TRBV6-5 and TRBJ1-4, with D perhaps matching TRBD1 (5 bases). The CDR3 sequence is 14 residues long. CDR1 MNHEY and CDR2 SVGAGI come from the germline V gene. V was pared by 5 bases and J by 11 bases, with 18 bases between. The CDR3 is CASSPSTGIGKLFF. As DNA, the CDR3 is TGTGCCAGCAGTCCATCCACAGGAATAGGGAAACTGTTTTTT.

This clone appeared a single time. The chain has TRBV28 and TRBJ1-6; 7 nucleotides agree with TRBD1. V trimming: 9 bases; J trimming: 2 bases; junction bases outside the gene matches: 7. In germline, CDR1 is MDHEN, CDR2 SYDVKM. This CDR3 has 15 amino acids. In DNA, the CDR3 is TGTGCCAGTGCCCAGGGGGAGACCTATAATTCACCCCTCCACTTT. Its translation is CASAQGETYNSPLHF. Full variable domain (outside the CDR3, taken from reference TRBV28 and TRBJ1-6): DVKVTQSSRYLVKRTGEKVFLECVQDMDHENMFWYRQDPGLGLRLIYFSYDVKMKEKGDIPEGYSVSREKKERFSLILESASTNQTSMYLCASAQGETYNSPLHFGNGTRLTVT.

This chain links TRBV28 with TRBJ2-7; D is unclear. Germline V gives CDR1 MDHEN, CDR2 SYDVKM. The CDR3 is 13 amino acids. Trimming took off 2 bases at V and 1 base at J, with 6 bases between the two ends. In DNA form, the CDR3 reads TGTGCCAGCAGTTTAATCCTATCCTACGAGCAGTACTTC. Translated, it gives CASSLILSYEQYF.

The chain recombines TRBV4-2 with TRBJ2-5, with unresolved D. Between the trimmed V and J ends, which lost 0 bases and 1 base, there was a span of 6 bases. Germline V gives CDR1 LGHNA, CDR2 YNFKEQ. The CDR3 is made up of 14 amino acids. Written as DNA, the CDR3 is TGTGCCAGCAGCCAAGATTGGAGCCAAGAGACCCAGTACTTC. This gives the protein CASSQDWSQETQYF.

The chain employs TRBV5-6 and TRBJ2-1; D is unclear. The length of the CDR3 is 11 residues. The germline V and J ends were trimmed by 5 bases and 5 bases, with 5 bases remaining between them. Germline values: CDR1 SGHDT, CDR2 YYEEEE. The CDR3 reads CASRQNNEQFF. CDR3 in DNA: TGTGCCAGCAGACAAAACAATGAGCAGTTCTTC.